This T cell receptor beta chain was sequenced for a study of molecular identifiers for immune sequencing clone quantification. At the level of the study: Replicates involved a five-way split of RNA from about 20,000 or 100,000 naive CD8 cells, with sequencing of four.

A CD8+CD4-CCR7+CD45RA+ phenotype served as the sorting definition for naive CD8 T cells. Previously described methods with listed TCR primers produced the bulk TCR libraries. Each CDR3 protein gets one entry after TCRdb re-called the PCR reads with MiXCR. Counted here are about 630,000 distinct CDR3 sequences, around 25% occurring once; the ten biggest clones make up 0.78%. Overall study results and limits: For effector cells, clones above 20 RNA copies held over 97% of molecules; for naive cells, under 1%.

A note on this clonotype: What it recognizes is unknown.

Trimming cost V 1 base and J 5 bases, with 17 bases left between them. Germline V CDR1 and CDR2: LGHNA, YSLEER. The CDR3 runs 16 residues. The sequence was collected from a human donor in good health. Some libraries in this study had Jurkat cell RNA spiked in. The sequenced material came from naive CD8+ T cells from blood, with Jurkat cell RNA spiked in. Subset described: FACS-sorted CD8+CD4-CCR7+CD45RA+ naive T cells. The V gene is TRBV4-3, the J gene TRBJ1-1, with D tentatively TRBD1 (6 bases). CDR3 nucleotide sequence: TGCGCCAGCAGCCAAGCCCGAGGGGGTGTAATAACTGAAGCTTTCTTT. Its protein product is CASSQARGGVITEAFF.